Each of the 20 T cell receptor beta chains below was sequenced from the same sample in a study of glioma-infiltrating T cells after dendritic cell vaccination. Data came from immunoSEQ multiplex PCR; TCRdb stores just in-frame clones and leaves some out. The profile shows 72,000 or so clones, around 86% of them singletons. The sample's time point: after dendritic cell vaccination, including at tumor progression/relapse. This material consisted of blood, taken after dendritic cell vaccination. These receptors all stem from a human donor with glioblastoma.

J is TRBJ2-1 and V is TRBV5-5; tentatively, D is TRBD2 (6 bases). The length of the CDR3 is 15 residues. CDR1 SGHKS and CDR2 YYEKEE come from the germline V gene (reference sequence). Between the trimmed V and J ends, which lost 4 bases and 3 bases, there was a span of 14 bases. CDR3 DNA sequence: TGTGCCAGCAGCCCCGGAGAGGGAGGCTACAATGAGCAGTTCTTC. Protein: CASSPGEGGYNEQFF.

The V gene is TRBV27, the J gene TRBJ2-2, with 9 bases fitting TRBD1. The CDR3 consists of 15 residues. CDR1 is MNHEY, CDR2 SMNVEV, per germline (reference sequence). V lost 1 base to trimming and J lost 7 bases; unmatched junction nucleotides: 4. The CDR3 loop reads CASSLWTGVDGELFF. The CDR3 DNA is TGTGCCAGCAGTTTATGGACAGGGGTTGACGGGGAGCTGTTTTTT.

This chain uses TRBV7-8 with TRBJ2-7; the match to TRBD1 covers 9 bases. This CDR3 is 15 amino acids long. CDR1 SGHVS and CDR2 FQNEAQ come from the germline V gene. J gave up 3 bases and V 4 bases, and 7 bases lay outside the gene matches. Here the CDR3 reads CASSWTTGGNYEQYF. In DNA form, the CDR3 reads TGTGCCAGCAGCTGGACGACAGGGGGGAACTACGAGCAGTACTTC. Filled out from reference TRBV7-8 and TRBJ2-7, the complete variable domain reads GAGVSQSPRYKVAKRGQDVALRCDPISGHVSLFWYQQALGQGPEFLTYFQNEAQLDKSGLPSDRFFAERPEGSVSTLKIQRTQQEDSAVYLCASSWTTGGNYEQYFGPGTRLTVT.

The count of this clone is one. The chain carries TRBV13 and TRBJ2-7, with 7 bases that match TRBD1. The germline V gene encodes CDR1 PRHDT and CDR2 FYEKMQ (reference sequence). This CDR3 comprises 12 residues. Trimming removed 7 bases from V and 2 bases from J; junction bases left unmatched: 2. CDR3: CASKGQTYEQYF. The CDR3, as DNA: TGTGCCAGCAAGGGACAGACCTACGAGCAGTACTTC.

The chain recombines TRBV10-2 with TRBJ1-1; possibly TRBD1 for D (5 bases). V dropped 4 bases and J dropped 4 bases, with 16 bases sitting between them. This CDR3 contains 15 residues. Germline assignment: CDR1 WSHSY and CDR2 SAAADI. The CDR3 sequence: CASSGKGRVATEAFF. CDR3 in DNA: TGCGCCAGCAGTGGAAAGGGCAGGGTGGCCACTGAAGCTTTCTTT.

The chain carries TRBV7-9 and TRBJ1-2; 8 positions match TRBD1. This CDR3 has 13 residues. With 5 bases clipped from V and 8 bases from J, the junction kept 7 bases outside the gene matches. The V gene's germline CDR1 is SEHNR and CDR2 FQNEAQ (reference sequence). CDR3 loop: CASSPGQGEGYTF. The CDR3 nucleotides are TGTGCCAGCAGCCCCGGACAGGGTGAAGGCTACACCTTC.

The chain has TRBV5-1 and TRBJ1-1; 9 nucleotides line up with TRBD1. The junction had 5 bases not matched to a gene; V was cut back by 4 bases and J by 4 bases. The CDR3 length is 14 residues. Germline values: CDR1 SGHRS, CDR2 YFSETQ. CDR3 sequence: CASSEQGAGTEAFF. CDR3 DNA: TGCGCCAGCAGCGAACAGGGGGCAGGCACTGAAGCTTTCTTT.

CDR3 DNA: TGCAGCGCCCAGGGGACTAGGAACACCGGGGAGCTGTTTTTT. Translating gives CSAQGTRNTGELFF. V is TRBV29-1 and J is TRBJ2-2; 8 bases align to TRBD2. Germline values: CDR1 SQVTM, CDR2 ANQGSEA. Losses at the gene ends were 7 bases for V and 1 base for J; bases not matched to a gene: 5. The CDR3 runs to 14 residues.

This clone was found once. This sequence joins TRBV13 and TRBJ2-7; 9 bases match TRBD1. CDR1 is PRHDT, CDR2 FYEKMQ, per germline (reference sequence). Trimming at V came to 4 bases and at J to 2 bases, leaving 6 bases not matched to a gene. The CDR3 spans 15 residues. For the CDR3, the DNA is TGTGCCAGCAGCTCGGGGACAGGGAGGCCCTACGAGCAGTACTTC. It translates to CASSSGTGRPYEQYF.

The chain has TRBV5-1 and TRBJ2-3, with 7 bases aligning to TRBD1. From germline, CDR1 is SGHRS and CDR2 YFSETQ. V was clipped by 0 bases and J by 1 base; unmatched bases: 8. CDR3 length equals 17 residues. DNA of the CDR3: TGCGCCAGCAGCTTGGATGGCAGGGGGTCCCGCACAGATACGCAGTATTTT. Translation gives CASSLDGRGSRTDTQYF.

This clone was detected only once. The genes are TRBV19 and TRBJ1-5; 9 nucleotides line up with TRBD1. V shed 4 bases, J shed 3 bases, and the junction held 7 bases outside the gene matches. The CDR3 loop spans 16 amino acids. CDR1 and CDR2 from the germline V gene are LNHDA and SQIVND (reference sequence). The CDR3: CASSKPGTGFNQPQHF. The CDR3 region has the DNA TGTGCCAGTAGTAAACCCGGGACAGGGTTCAATCAGCCCCAGCATTTT. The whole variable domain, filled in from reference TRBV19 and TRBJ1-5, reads DGGITQSPKYLFRKEGQNVTLSCEQNLNHDAMYWYRQDPGQGLRLIYYSQIVNDFQKGDIAEGYSVSREKKESFPLTVTSAQKNPTAFYLCASSKPGTGFNQPQHFGDGTRLSIL.

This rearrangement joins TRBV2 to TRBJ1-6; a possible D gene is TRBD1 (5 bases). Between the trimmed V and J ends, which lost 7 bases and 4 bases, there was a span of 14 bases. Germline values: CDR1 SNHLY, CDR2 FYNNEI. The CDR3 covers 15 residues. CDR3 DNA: TGTGCCAGCACTCCCCAGGGCCTTTATAATTCACCCCTCCACTTT. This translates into CASTPQGLYNSPLHF.

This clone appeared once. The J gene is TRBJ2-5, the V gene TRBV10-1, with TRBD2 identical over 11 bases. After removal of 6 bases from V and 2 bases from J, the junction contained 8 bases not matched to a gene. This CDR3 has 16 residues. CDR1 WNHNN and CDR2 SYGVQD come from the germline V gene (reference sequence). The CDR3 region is CASSRTSGRGQETQYF. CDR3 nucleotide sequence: TGCGCCAGCAGCAGAACTAGCGGGAGAGGTCAAGAGACCCAGTACTTC.

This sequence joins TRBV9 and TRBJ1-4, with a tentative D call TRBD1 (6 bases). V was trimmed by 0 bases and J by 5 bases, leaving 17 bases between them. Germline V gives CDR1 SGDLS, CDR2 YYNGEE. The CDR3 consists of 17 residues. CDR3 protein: CASSVATGTLENEKLFF. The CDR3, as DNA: TGTGCCAGCAGCGTAGCTACAGGGACATTGGAAAATGAAAAACTGTTTTTT.

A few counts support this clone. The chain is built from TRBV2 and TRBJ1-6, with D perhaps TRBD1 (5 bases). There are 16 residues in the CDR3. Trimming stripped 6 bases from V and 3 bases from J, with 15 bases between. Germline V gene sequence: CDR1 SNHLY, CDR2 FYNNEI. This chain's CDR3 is CASRDRIQVYNSPLHF. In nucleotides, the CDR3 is TGTGCCAGCAGAGACCGAATACAGGTCTATAATTCACCCCTCCACTTT.

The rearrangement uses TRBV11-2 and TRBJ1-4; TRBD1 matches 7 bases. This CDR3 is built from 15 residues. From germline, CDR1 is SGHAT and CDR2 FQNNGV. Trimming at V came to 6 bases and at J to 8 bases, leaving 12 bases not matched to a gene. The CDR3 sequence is CASSLSGQEFEKLFF. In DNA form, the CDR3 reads TGTGCCAGCAGTCTTTCCGGACAGGAGTTCGAAAAACTGTTTTTT.

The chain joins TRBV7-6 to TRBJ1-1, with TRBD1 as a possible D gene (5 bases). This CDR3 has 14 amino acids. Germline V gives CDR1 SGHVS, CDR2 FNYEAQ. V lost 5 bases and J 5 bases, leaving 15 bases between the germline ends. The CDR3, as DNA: TGTGCCAGCAGCCTCGGCGGGACTCGTACTGAAGCTTTCTTT. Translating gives CASSLGGTRTEAFF.

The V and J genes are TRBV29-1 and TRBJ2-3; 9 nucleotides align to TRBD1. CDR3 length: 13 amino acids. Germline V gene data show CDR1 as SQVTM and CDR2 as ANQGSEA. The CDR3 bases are TGCAGTAGCCGGGACAGGGCCTTGGGTACGCAGTATTTT. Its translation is CSSRDRALGTQYF.

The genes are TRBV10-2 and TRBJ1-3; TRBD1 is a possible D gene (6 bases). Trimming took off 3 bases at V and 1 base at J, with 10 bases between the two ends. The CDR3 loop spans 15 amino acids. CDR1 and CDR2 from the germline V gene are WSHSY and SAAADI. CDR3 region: CASSDPDRSGNTIYF. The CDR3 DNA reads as TGCGCCAGCAGTGATCCTGACAGGTCTGGAAACACCATATATTTT.

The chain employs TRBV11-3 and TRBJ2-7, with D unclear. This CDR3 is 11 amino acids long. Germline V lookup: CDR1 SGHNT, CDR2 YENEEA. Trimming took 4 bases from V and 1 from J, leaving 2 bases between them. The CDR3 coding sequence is TGTGCCAGCAGCTCATCCTACGAGCAGTACTTC. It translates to CASSSSYEQYF.